The 22 T cell receptor beta chains below come from one sample, sequenced in a study of Tregs in tolerant kidney transplant recipients. These receptors' targets are unknown. Assay: immunoSEQ multiplex PCR; the TCRdb copy retains only in-frame clones and omits some. The sample lists 15,000 or so clones, more than 50% occurring once. CFSE-labeled recipient PBMCs were cultured more than five days with irradiated graft donor PBMCs, then FACS-sorted. The sequences come from CD4+ T cells from blood cultured with allogeneic cells, collected before the transplant. All receptors come from a human patient who received a combined kidney and bone marrow transplant.

V gene TRBV5-4 combines with J gene TRBJ1-2; perhaps TRBD1 as D (6 bases). CDR1 SGHNT and CDR2 YYREEE come from the germline V gene (reference sequence). Trimming left V 2 bases short and J 2 bases short, with 19 bases between. This CDR3 region has 17 residues. The CDR3 is CASSLGGGAALNYGYTF. The CDR3 DNA sequence: TGTGCCAGCAGCTTAGGTGGGGGGGCAGCACTAAACTATGGCTACACCTTC.

This chain links TRBV19 with TRBJ1-2; maybe TRBD1 (5 bases). The germline V gene has CDR1 LNHDA and CDR2 SQIVND (reference sequence). This CDR3 comprises 14 residues. V shed 6 bases and J shed 8 bases, with 19 bases lying between them. In nucleotides, the CDR3 is TGTGCCAGTAGAACCTCACGAGGGGAGGGCGGCTACACCTTC. Protein product: CASRTSRGEGGYTF.

The rearrangement links TRBV2 to TRBJ2-7; 9 bases fit TRBD2. The V and J ends lost 11 bases and 4 bases, in that order; junction bases with no gene match: 9. Germline loops: CDR1 SNHLY, CDR2 FYNNEI. The CDR3 has 13 residues. The CDR3 nucleotides read TGTGCCTCTAGCGGGAAGGGGGCATACGAGCAGTACTTC. Protein: CASSGKGAYEQYF.

The rearrangement links TRBV7-9 to TRBJ2-6; TRBD1 is a possible D gene (6 bases). The V end was cut by 7 bases, the J end by 4 bases, with 17 bases between. CDR1 is SEHNR, CDR2 FQNEAQ, per germline (reference sequence). The CDR3 has 16 residues. In DNA form, the CDR3 reads TGTGCCAGCACCGTCTGGGGGCGAACCGGGGCCAACGTCCTGACTTTC. This gives the protein CASTVWGRTGANVLTF. Complete variable domain (other parts from reference TRBV7-9 and TRBJ2-6): DTGVSQNPRHKITKRGQNVTFRCDPISEHNRLYWYRQTLGQGPEFLTYFQNEAQLEKSRLLSDRFSAERPKGSFSTLEIQRTEQGDSAMYLCASTVWGRTGANVLTFGAGSRLTVL.

This clone was recorded only once. The CDR3 here is CASSREGTASSYEQYF. As DNA, the CDR3 is TGCGCCAGCAGCCGAGAAGGGACAGCGTCCTCCTACGAGCAGTACTTC. This rearrangement joins TRBV4-3 to TRBJ2-7, with 7 bases that match TRBD1. This CDR3 is 16 amino acids long. Germline V gene sequence: CDR1 LGHNA, CDR2 YSLEER. J was trimmed by 0 bases and V by 4 bases; bases with no gene match: 9.

CDR3 DNA sequence: TGCGCCAGCAGCTTGATATCCTGGGGTGTAGCGGGAGTGACAGATACGCAGTATTTT. This codes for CASSLISWGVAGVTDTQYF. The chain employs TRBV5-1 and TRBJ2-3; 9 nucleotides agree with TRBD2. This CDR3 region has 19 residues. V was pared by 1 base and J by 3 bases, with 15 bases of the junction left unmatched. Per the germline V gene, CDR1 is SGHRS and CDR2 is YFSETQ.

J is TRBJ2-1 and V is TRBV4-2; possibly TRBD1 for D (6 bases). Germline-derived CDR1 and CDR2 are LGHNA and YNFKEQ. The germline V and J ends were trimmed by 4 bases and 7 bases, with 20 bases remaining between them. This CDR3 region has 16 residues. CDR3 amino acids: CASSPQALPGVNEQFF. Here the CDR3 DNA reads TGTGCCAGCAGCCCCCAAGCCCTCCCAGGGGTGAATGAGCAGTTCTTC.

On this clone itself: The sample contains more than one DNA sequence encoding this CDR3. The chain joins TRBV4-1 to TRBJ1-6; D remains ambiguous. Germline V lookup: CDR1 MGHRA, CDR2 YSYEKL. This CDR3 has 14 residues. V dropped 5 bases and J dropped 1 base, with 6 bases sitting between them. CDR3 loop: CASSFLSYNSPLHF. CDR3 DNA sequence: TGCGCCAGCAGCTTCTTATCCTATAATTCACCCCTCCACTTT.

Worth noting for this clone: This sequence may be a read error, since a much larger clone differs from it by one base. The chain combines TRBV9 with TRBJ2-2, with D perhaps matching TRBD2 (6 bases). CDR1 and CDR2 (germline): SGDLS, YYNGEE. This CDR3 region has 14 residues. V lost 5 bases to trimming and J lost 6 bases, with 14 bases between them. Here the CDR3 DNA reads TGTGCCAGCAGTACTAGCTCCAACGCCGGGGAGCTGTTTTTT. Its translation is CASSTSSNAGELFF. Supplemented by reference TRBV9 and TRBJ2-2, the full variable domain reads DSGVTQTPKHLITATGQRVTLRCSPRSGDLSVYWYQQSLDQGLQFLIQYYNGEERAKGNILERFSAQQFPDLHSELNLSSLELGDSALYFCASSTSSNAGELFFGEGSRLTVL.

The sample holds a few counts of this clone. The gene calls are TRBV2 and TRBJ2-5; the D is unclear. Trimming removed 3 bases from V and 2 bases from J, with 16 bases in between. The CDR3 is made up of 16 amino acids. Germline loops: CDR1 SNHLY, CDR2 FYNNEI. The CDR3 spells CASSDFVLASQETQYF. Written as DNA, the CDR3 is TGTGCCAGCAGTGATTTCGTTTTGGCTAGTCAAGAGACCCAGTACTTC.

The chain couples TRBV4-2 to TRBJ2-7, with D possibly being TRBD1 (6 bases). Germline V CDR1 and CDR2: LGHNA, YNFKEQ. Trimming shortened V by 0 bases and J by 0 bases, and 9 bases separated the two germline ends. This CDR3 spans 15 amino acids. CDR3 in DNA: TGTGCCAGCAGCCAAGATAGGGGGAGCTCCTACGAGCAGTACTTC. It specifies CASSQDRGSSYEQYF.

The V call is TRBV19, the J call TRBJ1-1; D gene ambiguous. CDR3 size: 13 residues. CDR1 is LNHDA and CDR2 is SQIVND in the germline V gene (reference sequence). Trimming pared 5 bases from V and 1 base from J, leaving 8 bases between. CDR3 loop: CASSSPRNTEAFF. The CDR3 DNA reads as TGTGCCAGTAGTTCCCCGAGGAACACTGAAGCTTTCTTT.

On this clone: A read error may produce the germline difference seen at one junction end. This chain joins TRBV6-1 and TRBJ1-2, with 7 positions matching TRBD1. Per germline, CDR1 MNHNS and CDR2 SASEGT. CDR3 size: 13 residues. CDR3 DNA: TGTGCCAGCAGTGAGAGGGACAGAATGCAGGGCCCCTTC. Translation gives CASSERDRMQGPF.

The chain couples TRBV2 to TRBJ2-2; TRBD1 might be the D (5 bases). The germline V gene encodes CDR1 SNHLY and CDR2 FYNNEI. The CDR3 covers 15 residues. With 7 bases removed from V and 7 bases from J, the gap between germline ends came to 19 bases. CDR3 sequence (DNA): TGTGCCAGCATTCCGGACCGAGTGGGGCACGGGGAGCTGTTTTTT. Translating gives CASIPDRVGHGELFF. Filled out from reference TRBV2 and TRBJ2-2, the complete variable domain reads EPEVTQTPSHQVTQMGQEVILRCVPISNHLYFYWYRQILGQKVEFLVSFYNNEISEKSEIFDDQFSVERPDGSNFTLKIRSTKLEDSAMYFCASIPDRVGHGELFFGEGSRLTVL.

This sequence joins TRBV9 and TRBJ2-3; 8 bases line up with TRBD2. The germline V gene encodes CDR1 SGDLS and CDR2 YYNGEE. The CDR3 extends over 16 amino acids. V lost 0 bases and J lost 8; bases outside the gene matches: 11. Here the CDR3 DNA reads TGTGCCAGCAGCGTAGCGAGCGGGAGAGTTGCGAGTACGCAGTATTTT. Its protein product is CASSVASGRVASTQYF.

The chain has TRBV4-3 and TRBJ2-1, with TRBD1 as a possible D gene (5 bases). This CDR3 contains 16 residues. The V end lost 1 base, the J end lost 7 bases, and 17 bases lay between the germline ends. CDR1 and CDR2 from the germline V gene are LGHNA and YSLEER. The chain's CDR3 is CASSQVNRPPKNEQFF. The CDR3 DNA sequence: TGCGCCAGCAGCCAAGTCAACAGGCCCCCCAAAAATGAGCAGTTCTTC.

The V and J genes are TRBV6-1 and TRBJ2-7; D is perhaps TRBD2 (6 bases). In germline, CDR1 is MNHNS, CDR2 SASEGT. CDR3 length: 13 residues. V lost 9 bases and J 3 bases, leaving 15 bases between the germline ends. The chain's CDR3 is CARSERVHYEQYF. The CDR3 coding sequence is TGTGCCAGGTCCGAGCGGGTGCACTACGAGCAGTACTTC.

The table lists this clone with a few counts. This chain links TRBV5-4 with TRBJ2-5; D may be TRBD1 (7 bases). This CDR3 comprises 14 residues. Germline V gene sequence: CDR1 SGHNT, CDR2 YYREEE (reference sequence). V lost 2 bases, J lost 5 bases, and 13 bases lay in between. The CDR3 DNA reads as TGTGCCAGCAGCTTAGGAGGGGGCCGGGAGACCCAGTACTTC. Its protein is CASSLGGGRETQYF.

The chain combines TRBV7-2 with TRBJ2-1; 7 bases fit TRBD2. Germline trimming cut 10 bases from V and 9 bases from J; bases unmatched to any gene: 18. CDR3 size: 15 residues. Germline V CDR1 and CDR2: SGHTA, FQGNSA. The CDR3 protein is CATGLSGLRTGEQFF. The CDR3 DNA sequence: TGTGCCACCGGCTTATCGGGACTAAGGACGGGTGAGCAGTTCTTC.

The DNA of the CDR3 is TGCGCCAGCAGTCGTGACAGGACCCTCGGGGTAACTAATGAAAAACTGTTTTTT. Translated: CASSRDRTLGVTNEKLFF. The chain recombines TRBV4-3 with TRBJ1-4, with D possibly being TRBD1 (6 bases). The germline V and J ends were trimmed by 6 bases and 1 base, with 21 bases remaining between them. The V gene's germline CDR1 is LGHNA and CDR2 YSLEER. This CDR3 contains 18 residues.

The J gene is TRBJ2-7, the V gene TRBV11-3; a weak D match, TRBD1 (5 bases). Germline CDR1 is SGHNT and CDR2 is YENEEA. The CDR3 is 14 amino acids. Trimming removed 0 bases at V and 1 base at J, with 7 bases between. The CDR3 bases are TGTGCCAGCAGCTTAGATGACAGTTCCTACGAGCAGTACTTC. This sequence encodes CASSLDDSSYEQYF.

The chain employs TRBV30 and TRBJ1-2; TRBD1 matches at 7 bases. CDR1 and CDR2 (germline): GTSNPN, SVGIG (reference sequence). The CDR3 is made up of 14 amino acids. V shed 4 bases, J shed 2 bases, and the junction held 7 bases outside the gene matches. The CDR3 region has the DNA TGTGCCTGGACTAGGCGGACAGGCAACTATGGCTACACCTTC. Translation gives CAWTRRTGNYGYTF.